This passage covers 32 T cell receptor beta chains from one sample sequenced in a study of T cells after yellow fever vaccination. One entry per CDR3 protein results from TCRdb running MiXCR on the 5' RACE reads. The sample shows approximately 300,000 distinct CDR3 sequences, roughly 9.4% of them seen only once. The sample here was PBMCs, taken on the day of the first yellow fever vaccination. These receptors came from a man aged 18 to 30 who received the YFV17D yellow fever vaccine.

This clonotype has a count of ten or more. The rearrangement uses TRBV6-1 and TRBJ2-6, with a tentative D call TRBD2 (5 bases). The germline V gene encodes CDR1 MNHNS and CDR2 SASEGT. V lost 6 bases, J lost 2 bases, and 11 bases lay in between. The CDR3 is 15 amino acids. The DNA of the CDR3 is TGTGCCAGCAGCCTAACTAGTACTGGGGCCAACGTCCTGACTTTC. Encoded protein: CASSLTSTGANVLTF.

This clonotype was seen only a few times. This chain links TRBV4-3 with TRBJ2-3; TRBD1 matches at 9 bases. V lost 5 bases and J lost 5; bases outside the gene matches: 8. The CDR3 contains 15 residues. Germline V gene lookup returns CDR1 LGHNA and CDR2 YSLEER. CDR3 in DNA: TGCGCCAGCAGCTCGGGACAGGGAAATCAAGATACGCAGTATTTT. Amino acid sequence: CASSSGQGNQDTQYF.

The rearrangement joins TRBV7-9 to TRBJ2-5; TRBD2 might be the D (6 bases). Trimming left V 5 bases short and J 2 bases short, with 15 bases between. CDR1 and CDR2 from the germline V gene are SEHNR and FQNEAQ (reference sequence). This CDR3 comprises 15 residues. DNA for the CDR3: TGTGCCAGCAGCGCCCCGGGACTGGGACAAGAGACCCAGTACTTC. Translating it yields CASSAPGLGQETQYF. Filled out from reference TRBV7-9 and TRBJ2-5, the complete variable domain reads DTGVSQNPRHKITKRGQNVTFRCDPISEHNRLYWYRQTLGQGPEFLTYFQNEAQLEKSRLLSDRFSAERPKGSFSTLEIQRTEQGDSAMYLCASSAPGLGQETQYFGPGTRLLVL.

The CDR3 DNA sequence: TGTGCCAGCAGCTTAGTCCGACATGGCAATTCACCCCTCCACTTT. Its protein is CASSLVRHGNSPLHF. The chain links TRBV7-8 to TRBJ1-6; D is unresolved. This CDR3 has 15 amino acids. Trimming left V 1 base short and J 7 bases short, with 11 bases between. Germline V gene data show CDR1 as SGHVS and CDR2 as FQNEAQ.

This clonotype was seen more than once but under ten times. V and J are TRBV19 and TRBJ2-1; 9 nucleotides agree with TRBD2. The CDR3 extends over 16 amino acids. The V gene's germline CDR1 is LNHDA and CDR2 SQIVND (reference sequence). The ends lost 3 bases at V and 1 base at J; junction bases unmatched: 4. The CDR3 is CASSMRGGPSYNEQFF. The CDR3 nucleotides read TGTGCCAGTAGTATGCGGGGGGGGCCATCCTACAATGAGCAGTTCTTC.

This clonotype occurred a few times. This chain links TRBV2 with TRBJ2-1, with D unresolved. The CDR3 runs to 14 residues. The germline V gene encodes CDR1 SNHLY and CDR2 FYNNEI. V lost 7 bases, J lost 0 bases, and 10 bases lay in between. The CDR3, as DNA: TGTGCCAGCAAGCTATTGAGCTCCTACAATGAGCAGTTCTTC. It is translated as CASKLLSSYNEQFF.

As DNA, the CDR3 is TGCGCCAGCAGCCAGGCTACTAGCGGAAAAGAGACCCAGTACTTC. Residues: CASSQATSGKETQYF. The rearrangement joins TRBV5-1 to TRBJ2-5; 8 nucleotides agree with TRBD2. Germline CDR1 SGHRS, CDR2 YFSETQ. Trimming at V came to 4 bases and at J to 3 bases, leaving 8 bases not matched to a gene. This CDR3 is built from 15 residues.

Concerning this clonotype: This CDR3 is missing its conserved last phenylalanine or tryptophan, likely due to a read error. The chain couples TRBV15 to TRBJ2-3; D not certain. CDR1 is LNHNV and CDR2 is YYDKDF in the germline V gene (reference sequence). V lost 5 bases and J lost 7, with 7 bases in between. This CDR3 comprises 11 residues. Here the CDR3 DNA reads TGTGCCACCAGCGGGGATTATACGCAGTATTCT. It translates to CATSGDYTQYS.

In its sample, this clonotype was seen many times. The V and J genes are TRBV5-1 and TRBJ2-2, with D perhaps TRBD2 (5 bases). Trimming pared 0 bases from V and 1 base from J, leaving 10 bases between. Per the germline V gene, CDR1 is SGHRS and CDR2 is YFSETQ. The CDR3 spans 16 residues. The chain's CDR3 is CASSLEAGVNTGELFF. For the CDR3, the DNA is TGCGCCAGCAGCTTGGAGGCCGGGGTGAACACCGGGGAGCTGTTTTTT. The variable domain in full, completed from reference TRBV5-1 and TRBJ2-2, reads KAGVTQTPRYLIKTRGQQVTLSCSPISGHRSVSWYQQTPGQGLQFLFEYFSETQRNKGNFPGRFSGRQFSNSRSEMNVSTLELGDSALYLCASSLEAGVNTGELFFGEGSRLTVL.

This chain links TRBV13 with TRBJ1-6, with D hard to call. The CDR3 loop spans 14 amino acids. Trimming shortened V by 2 bases and J by 6 bases, and 8 bases separated the two germline ends. Germline CDR1 PRHDT, CDR2 FYEKMQ (reference sequence). The CDR3 DNA follows: TGTGCCAGCAGCTTACCCGCCAGTAATTCACCCCTCCACTTT. The encoded protein is CASSLPASNSPLHF.

This clonotype was counted between two and nine times. This chain uses TRBV19 with TRBJ2-7; D remains ambiguous. Trimming pared 3 bases from V and 1 base from J, leaving 10 bases between. There are 14 residues in the CDR3. From germline, CDR1 is LNHDA and CDR2 SQIVND (reference sequence). The CDR3 sequence is CASSIKDRSYEQYF. The CDR3 DNA follows: TGTGCCAGTAGTATTAAGGACCGATCCTACGAGCAGTACTTC. The entire variable domain, with the rest obtained from reference TRBV19 and TRBJ2-7, is as follows: DGGITQSPKYLFRKEGQNVTLSCEQNLNHDAMYWYRQDPGQGLRLIYYSQIVNDFQKGDIAEGYSVSREKKESFPLTVTSAQKNPTAFYLCASSIKDRSYEQYFGPGTRLTVT.

There are a few counts of this clonotype. This sequence joins TRBV12-3 or TRBV12-4 and TRBJ2-3; 7 positions agree with TRBD1. This CDR3 has 14 residues. Unmatched junction bases numbered 5, after V lost 6 bases and J lost 2 bases. CDR3 sequence (DNA): TGTGCCAGCAGCGGACAGGAATACACAGATACGCAGTATTTT. It specifies CASSGQEYTDTQYF.

The chain combines TRBV4-2 with TRBJ1-6; a weak D match, TRBD1 (5 bases). V lost 1 base and J lost 10, with 11 bases in between. The CDR3 sequence is 14 residues long. CDR1 is LGHNA and CDR2 is YNFKEQ in the germline V gene. In nucleotides, the CDR3 is TGTGCCAGCAGCCAAGTGGGGGGAGAATCACCCCTCCACTTT. Translation: CASSQVGGESPLHF.

The V call is TRBV5-5, the J call TRBJ2-1; 15 bases line up with TRBD2. This CDR3 is built from 18 residues. V was pared by 5 bases and J by 4 bases, with 10 bases of the junction left unmatched. Germline CDR1 and CDR2: SGHKS and YYEKEE (reference sequence). The CDR3 DNA sequence: TGTGCCAGCAGAGGGACTAGCGGGGGGACCACTCTATACAATGAGCAGTTCTTC. It encodes CASRGTSGGTTLYNEQFF.

In this sample, this clonotype turned up many times. The CDR3 DNA reads TGTGCCAGCAGCCTGAATCAAATGGACTCTAGCTCTGGAAACACCATATATTTT. Encoded protein: CASSLNQMDSSSGNTIYF. The rearrangement uses TRBV11-2 and TRBJ1-3; D is unresolved. In germline, CDR1 is SGHAT, CDR2 FQNNGV. The CDR3 covers 18 residues. The ends were cut back, 5 bases at V and 0 bases at J, with 20 bases in the middle. The full variable domain, in which reference TRBV11-2 and TRBJ1-3 provide the parts outside the CDR3, is EAGVAQSPRYKIIEKRQSVAFWCNPISGHATLYWYQQILGQGPKLLIQFQNNGVVDDSQLPKDRFSAERLKGVDSTLKIQPAKLEDSAVYLCASSLNQMDSSSGNTIYFGEGSWLTVV.

This clonotype appeared many times. This chain connects TRBV29-1 to TRBJ2-3, with a possible D match to TRBD2 (6 bases). Trimming stripped 2 bases from V and 0 bases from J, with 6 bases between. This CDR3 comprises 13 residues. Per the germline V gene, CDR1 is SQVTM and CDR2 is ANQGSEA. The CDR3 sequence: CSVELASTDTQYF. DNA for the CDR3: TGCAGCGTTGAACTAGCGAGCACAGATACGCAGTATTTT.

J is TRBJ2-5 and V is TRBV4-2; a weak D match, TRBD2 (6 bases). V was trimmed by 6 bases and J by 0 bases, leaving 20 bases between them. In germline, CDR1 is LGHNA, CDR2 YNFKEQ. The CDR3 totals 17 residues. CDR3 region: CASRPRGGTEYQETQYF. The CDR3 nucleotides are TGTGCCAGCAGACCACGTGGGGGGACTGAGTACCAAGAGACCCAGTACTTC.

CDR3 region: CASSHRDRYEQYV. The CDR3 nucleotides are TGTGCCAGCAGTCACCGGGACAGGTACGAGCAGTACGTC. V gene TRBV6-2 or TRBV6-3 combines with J gene TRBJ2-7; TRBD1 matches 8 bases. The V segment lost 5 bases and the J segment 4 bases; nucleotides outside the gene matches: 4. The CDR3 spans 13 residues. Germline V gives CDR1 MNHEY, CDR2 SVGEGT.

This clonotype occurred a few times. V usage is TRBV25-1 and J usage is TRBJ2-1; maybe TRBD1 (6 bases). Per germline, CDR1 MGHDK and CDR2 SYGVNS. Trimming removed 2 bases at V and 7 bases at J, with 12 bases between. This CDR3 is built from 14 residues. CDR3 bases: TGTGCCAGCAGTGAAGAACAGGGTGCGAATGAGCAGTTCTTC. It is translated as CASSEEQGANEQFF.

This clonotype came up a few times. The rearrangement uses TRBV7-7 and TRBJ2-5; 7 bases line up with TRBD2. The trim removed 4 bases at V and 5 bases at J, leaving 7 bases unmatched. The V gene's germline CDR1 is SSHAT and CDR2 FNYEAQ (reference sequence). The CDR3 length is 14 residues. The CDR3 nucleotides read TGTGCCAGCAGCTCCGGGGGGTTTTTGGAGACCCAGTACTTC. It yields the protein CASSSGGFLETQYF.

This clonotype showed up many times. The J gene is TRBJ1-5, the V gene TRBV2, with 9 bases matching TRBD1. Germline V gives CDR1 SNHLY, CDR2 FYNNEI. The CDR3 sequence is 14 residues long. With 4 bases clipped from V and 5 bases from J, the junction kept 3 bases outside the gene matches. CDR3 sequence: CASSGTGADQPQHF. The CDR3 DNA reads TGTGCCAGCAGTGGGACAGGGGCCGATCAGCCCCAGCATTTT.

This clonotype has a count of ten or more. The chain carries TRBV6-2 or TRBV6-3 and TRBJ2-1; 9 bases map to TRBD1. The CDR3 loop spans 15 amino acids. V shed 5 bases and J 7 bases; nucleotides not matched to a gene: 9. Germline CDR1 reads MNHEY; CDR2 reads SVGEGT. The CDR3 sequence is CASSKGQGIINEQFF. The CDR3 nucleotides read TGTGCCAGCAGTAAAGGACAGGGGATAATAAATGAGCAGTTCTTC.

This chain links TRBV6-1 with TRBJ2-1, with unresolved D. Germline V gives CDR1 MNHNS, CDR2 SASEGT. Trimming removed 2 bases at V and 2 bases at J, with 16 bases between. The CDR3 consists of 17 residues. CDR3 residues: CASSESWPPGPYNEQFF. In nucleotides, the CDR3 is TGTGCCAGCAGTGAAAGTTGGCCCCCCGGCCCCTACAATGAGCAGTTCTTC.

This clonotype has just a few counts. V is TRBV5-1 and J is TRBJ1-2; D ambiguous. Germline CDR1 SGHRS, CDR2 YFSETQ. V gave up 0 bases and J gave up 4 bases, with 7 bases separating them. The CDR3 is 13 residues long. The CDR3 loop is CASSLDKSYGYTF. The CDR3 DNA follows: TGCGCCAGCAGCTTGGACAAAAGCTATGGCTACACCTTC.

This sequence joins TRBV5-1 and TRBJ2-1; D uncertain. Trimming removed 3 bases from V and 10 bases from J, with 14 bases in between. Germline CDR1 reads SGHRS; CDR2 reads YFSETQ. The CDR3 consists of 13 residues. In DNA, the CDR3 is TGCGCCAGCAGCTCACTCAGCGACTGGGAGCAGTTCTTC. Encoded protein: CASSSLSDWEQFF.

This clonotype was found a few times. The rearrangement uses TRBV5-6 and TRBJ1-5, with TRBD1 as a possible D gene (6 bases). Germline V gene lookup returns CDR1 SGHDT and CDR2 YYEEEE. V dropped 2 bases and J dropped 6 bases, with 12 bases sitting between them. The CDR3 is 14 residues long. The CDR3 spells CASSLALGAQPQHF. CDR3 nucleotides: TGTGCCAGCAGCTTAGCCCTGGGGGCTCAGCCCCAGCATTTT.

In its sample, this clonotype was seen a few times. This chain connects TRBV4-2 to TRBJ1-1; maybe TRBD1 (5 bases). This CDR3 has 18 amino acids. Trimming pared 0 bases from V and 1 base from J, leaving 18 bases between. Germline V gives CDR1 LGHNA, CDR2 YNFKEQ. The CDR3: CASSQDLQGVRSNTEAFF. The DNA for the CDR3 is TGTGCCAGCAGCCAAGATCTGCAAGGGGTTAGGTCGAACACTGAAGCTTTCTTT.

The V and J genes are TRBV2 and TRBJ2-5; D is unclear. Germline-derived CDR1 and CDR2 are SNHLY and FYNNEI. The length of the CDR3 is 14 residues. Trimming took off 8 bases at V and 1 base at J, with 14 bases between the two ends. In DNA, the CDR3 is TGTGCCAGCTCCGCCAGCACCAGCCAAGAGACCCAGTACTTC. It yields the protein CASSASTSQETQYF.

In its sample, this clonotype was seen a few times. V gene TRBV4-1 combines with J gene TRBJ1-5; D is perhaps TRBD1 (5 bases). The CDR3 covers 15 residues. Trimming left V 2 bases short and J 4 bases short, with 12 bases between. In germline, CDR1 is MGHRA, CDR2 YSYEKL. This chain's CDR3 is CASSQIGARNQPQHF. CDR3 bases: TGCGCCAGCAGCCAAATCGGGGCCCGAAATCAGCCCCAGCATTTT.

This clonotype was detected a few times. This chain uses TRBV20-1 with TRBJ2-7; D may be TRBD1 (5 bases). Germline V gene data show CDR1 as DFQATT and CDR2 as SNEGSKA (reference sequence). This CDR3 is built from 13 residues. V lost 7 bases and J lost 3, with 16 bases in between. The CDR3 nucleotides are TGCAGTGTCATACGACAGAACGACTACGAGCAGTACGTC. Protein product: CSVIRQNDYEQYV.

This clonotype showed up just a few times. The CDR3 region is CASSHYNQPQHF. The CDR3 DNA sequence: TGTGCCAGCAGTCACTATAATCAGCCCCAGCATTTT. The J gene is TRBJ1-5, the V gene TRBV6-2 or TRBV6-3; D unclear. Germline CDR1 and CDR2: MNHEY and SVGEGT. The CDR3 loop spans 12 amino acids. Trimming cost V 5 bases and J 4 bases, with 6 bases left between them.

The chain joins TRBV4-3 to TRBJ2-5; 10 nucleotides agree with TRBD1. V lost 4 bases, J lost 5 bases, and 7 bases stayed unmatched. This CDR3 region has 15 residues. CDR1 is LGHNA and CDR2 is YSLEER in the germline V gene. The CDR3 coding sequence is TGCGCCAGCAGCCGGGTGACAGGGGGCGCGGAGACCCAGTACTTC. Translation gives CASSRVTGGAETQYF.